This T cell receptor (beta chain) was identified during a study of cytomegalovirus exposure and HLA in healthy donors. Background on the study: Assignment to the Caucasian-associated ancestry cluster applied to around 80% of the approximately 400 genotyped donors. Study-wide findings and caveats: Roughly uniform depth of sequencing across donors was assumed in presence/absence analyses. An analysis that came later showed most CMV-associated TCR beta chains appearing HLA-restricted.

Concerning this clone itself: Its antigen is not known.

In the PCR, 60 Vbeta and 13 Jbeta primers were used. The repertoire was sequenced with immunoSEQ multiplex PCR; TCRdb's copy has only in-frame clones and lacks some. The sample has roughly 110,000 clones; under 85% are singletons. CDR3 length: 15 amino acids. V lost 5 bases and J lost 10; bases outside the gene matches: 12. The germline CDR1 and CDR2 sequences are SGHAT and FQNNGV. The V gene is TRBV11-2, the J gene TRBJ2-1; TRBD2 matches at 9 bases. Sequencing was performed on PBMCs. The clonotype originates from a man aged 25 to 45 in good health and CMV-seropositive. CDR3: CASSVGKRLAGEQFF. CDR3 in DNA: TGTGCCAGCAGCGTCGGGAAGAGGCTAGCGGGGGAGCAGTTCTTC.